A single sample is the source of the 9 T cell receptor beta chains below, sequenced in a study of cytomegalovirus exposure and HLA in healthy donors. Researchers ran the PCR with 60 Vbeta and 13 Jbeta primers. Measured with immunoSEQ multiplex PCR; TCRdb has only the in-frame clones, and not every one. The table lists about 140,000 clones, roughly 76% of them singletons. The material sequenced was PBMCs. These receptor sequences come from a female donor in good health and CMV-seronegative.

The chain has TRBV28 and TRBJ2-5; 7 bases align to TRBD2. With V trimmed by 6 bases and J by 2 bases, 3 bases remained unmatched. The germline V gene has CDR1 MDHEN and CDR2 SYDVKM. The CDR3 contains 13 residues. CDR3 residues: CASRLAAQETQYF. The CDR3, as DNA: TGTGCCAGCAGGCTAGCGGCACAAGAGACCCAGTACTTC.

The chain combines TRBV28 with TRBJ1-6; D gene unclear. V was cut by 7 bases and J by 9 bases, with 13 bases left in between. This CDR3 contains 13 residues. Germline V gives CDR1 MDHEN, CDR2 SYDVKM. The DNA of the CDR3 is TGTGCCAGCACCCCGGGAGTGGGTTCACCCCTCCACTTT. It codes for CASTPGVGSPLHF.

The chain couples TRBV28 to TRBJ2-7; 8 bases are shared with TRBD2. This CDR3 has 14 residues. Germline CDR1 is MDHEN and CDR2 is SYDVKM. The ends lost 10 bases at V and 5 bases at J; junction bases unmatched: 13. CDR3 loop: CATHYPGLDDEQYF. The CDR3 nucleotides are TGTGCCACTCACTATCCGGGACTAGATGACGAGCAGTACTTC.

This chain links TRBV6-1 with TRBJ2-1; 15 bases map to TRBD2. The CDR3 loop spans 16 amino acids. CDR1 is MNHNS, CDR2 SASEGT, per germline. With V trimmed by 3 bases and J by 6 bases, 3 bases remained unmatched. The CDR3, as DNA: TGTGCCAGCAGTGACCGGACTAGCGGGAGGGCCAATGAGCAGTTCTTC. This gives the protein CASSDRTSGRANEQFF.

This clone was detected only a few times. The rearrangement joins TRBV28 to TRBJ2-6; 7 bases map to TRBD2. CDR1 and CDR2 (germline): MDHEN, SYDVKM. Trimming took 10 bases from V and 0 from J; bases not matched to a gene: 9. The CDR3 contains 16 residues. DNA of the CDR3: TGTGCCATCCCAGCGGGGACCTACTCTGGGGCCAACGTCCTGACTTTC. It yields the protein CAIPAGTYSGANVLTF.

This CDR3 reads CASSFPTGFQPQHF. The DNA of the CDR3 is TGTGCCAGCAGCTTCCCGACAGGTTTTCAGCCCCAGCATTTT. This chain joins TRBV7-3 and TRBJ1-5; possible D gene TRBD1, 6 bases. Germline CDR1 reads SGHTA; CDR2 reads FQGTGA. This CDR3 spans 14 amino acids. V was clipped by 3 bases and J by 6 bases, with 12 bases between them.

Comment on this clone: The junction departs from germline at one end; a sequencing error may be responsible. The V and J genes are TRBV7-7 and TRBJ2-2, with D tentatively TRBD1 (6 bases). This CDR3 spans 14 amino acids. CDR1 SSHAT and CDR2 FNYEAQ come from the germline V gene (reference sequence). CDR3 DNA: TGTGCTAGCAGCCCTGGGGGCGCCGCCGGGGAGCTGTTTTTT. Translating it yields CASSPGGAAGELFF.

V gene TRBV9 combines with J gene TRBJ1-3; 10 positions agree with TRBD1. CDR3 size: 17 residues. CDR1 and CDR2 from the germline V gene are SGDLS and YYNGEE. Unmatched junction bases numbered 7, after V lost 0 bases and J lost 4 bases. The CDR3 DNA reads TGTGCCAGCAGCGTAGCCCGGGACAGGGGTCGCGGAAACACCATATATTTT. This gives the protein CASSVARDRGRGNTIYF.

The rearrangement links TRBV30 to TRBJ2-1, with 9 bases that match TRBD2. J was trimmed by 9 bases and V by 1 base; bases with no gene match: 16. Per germline, CDR1 GTSNPN and CDR2 SVGIG (reference sequence). The CDR3 covers 17 residues. The DNA of the CDR3 is TGTGCCTGGAGTGGGTTAGCGGGAGCCACGAAGGGGGGTGAGCAGTTCTTC. It codes for CAWSGLAGATKGGEQFF.